This is a list of T cell receptor beta chains from one sample in a study of blood T cells in healthy people across ages. In TCRdb, the 5' RACE reads were re-called with MiXCR into one record per CDR3 protein. The sample consists of 1.5 million to 2 million distinct CDR3 sequences, approximately 30% of them appearing once. What was sequenced was blood. The receptors originated from a woman between 25 and 40 years old in good health. Each CDR3 is given with its conserved first and last residue. Each record gives: D gene, J gene, clone size, V gene, CDR3 protein, CDR3 DNA. A D gene is named only where the DNA matches it firmly. Clone size is given for some rows only: seen once, a few or many times, or a class if the clone is expanded.

NA | TRBJ2-2 | NA | TRBV2 | CASKLLGDSWELFF | TGTGCCAGCAAATTGCTAGGGGACTCCTGGGAGCTGTTTTTT
TRBD1 | TRBJ2-2 | NA | TRBV20-1 | CSAPNRGKAGELFF | TGCAGTGCTCCTAACAGGGGAAAGGCCGGGGAGCTGTTTTTT
TRBD1 | TRBJ2-7 | NA | TRBV6-2/TRBV6-3 | CASSPDRGRRIYEQYF | TGTGCCAGCAGTCCCGACAGGGGGCGGAGGATCTACGAGCAGTACTTC
TRBD2 | TRBJ2-1 | NA | TRBV5-4 | CASSSPPSGGVNEQFF | TGTGCCAGCAGCTCTCCCCCTAGCGGGGGGGTGAATGAGCAGTTCTTC
NA | TRBJ2-7 | few | TRBV18 | CASSPGRYSYEQYF | TGTGCCAGCTCACCGGGACGCTATTCCTACGAGCAGTACTTC
NA | TRBJ2-5 | few | TRBV9 | CVSSVQPVRGETQYF | TGTGTCAGCAGCGTACAACCGGTGAGGGGTGAGACCCAGTACTTC
NA | TRBJ2-1 | few | TRBV5-5 | CASSLRLGIGNEQFF | TGTGCCAGCAGCTTACGCCTGGGGATCGGCAATGAGCAGTTCTTC
NA | TRBJ2-3 | many | TRBV5-1 | CASSKGLRGDTQYF | TGCGCCAGCAGCAAGGGCTTGCGGGGAGATACGCAGTATTTT
NA | TRBJ2-6 | NA | TRBV20-1 | CSANAREHSGANVLTF | TGCAGTGCTAACGCTCGCGAACACTCTGGGGCCAACGTCCTGACTTTC
NA | TRBJ2-7 | many | TRBV4-1 | CASSQDSTYEQYF | TGCGCCAGCAGCCAAGATAGTACCTACGAGCAGTACTTC
NA | TRBJ2-7 | NA | TRBV20-1 | CSARGTGPEQYF | TGCAGTGCTAGAGGCACAGGACCCGAGCAGTACTTC
NA | TRBJ2-4 | NA | TRBV12-3/TRBV12-4 | CASSPILLAKNIQYF | TGTGCCAGCAGCCCTATCCTTCTAGCCAAAAACATTCAGTACTTC
TRBD1 | TRBJ2-7 | NA | TRBV27 | CASPLGQGDYEQYF | TGTGCCAGCCCCCTTGGACAGGGGGACTACGAGCAGTACTTC
NA | TRBJ1-1 | NA | TRBV5-1 | CASSPGDGDTEAFF | TGCGCCAGCAGCCCGGGGGATGGGGACACTGAAGCTTTCTTT
NA | TRBJ2-1 | many | TRBV27 | CASSSQLAKTYNEQFF | TGTGCCAGCAGTTCGCAGCTAGCGAAAACCTACAATGAGCAGTTCTTC
NA | TRBJ1-1 | few | TRBV10-2 | CASRLGRMNTEAFF | TGCGCCAGCAGGCTGGGACGGATGAACACTGAAGCTTTCTTT
NA | TRBJ2-7 | many | TRBV10-3 | CAISESSRAEQYF | TGTGCCATCAGTGAGTCCTCTAGGGCCGAGCAGTACTTC
NA | TRBJ1-2 | few | TRBV18 | CASSPGVNNGYTF | TGTGCCAGCTCACCAGGGGTTAACAATGGCTACACCTTC
TRBD1 | TRBJ2-1 | NA | TRBV7-2 | CASSQSTGWSYEQFF | TGTGCCAGCTCTCAATCGACAGGGTGGTCGTACGAGCAGTTCTTC
NA | TRBJ2-5 | few | TRBV9 | CASSVENEQYF | TGTGCCAGCAGCGTAGAAAATGAACAGTACTTC
NA | TRBJ1-2 | NA | TRBV20-1 | CSARDPGLPNYGYTF | TGCAGTGCTAGAGATCCCGGGCTACCAAACTATGGCTACACCTTC
TRBD2 | TRBJ2-7 | few | TRBV27 | CASSAFTGGLEQYF | TGTGCCAGCTCCGCTTTCACGGGGGGTCTCGAGCAGTACTTC
NA | TRBJ2-2 | NA | TRBV6-2/TRBV6-3 | CASTLVIGELFF | TGTGCCAGCACCCTTGTAATCGGGGAGCTGTTTTTT
NA | TRBJ2-6 | many | TRBV7-2 | CASSLGPSLRANVLTF | TGTGCCAGCAGCTTAGGACCGAGCTTGAGGGCCAACGTCCTGACTTTC
NA | TRBJ1-5 | NA | TRBV30 | CAGGQPQHF | TGTGCTGGGGGTCAGCCCCAGCATTTT
NA | TRBJ2-3 | NA | TRBV3-1 | CASSPVGQSTDTQYF | TGTGCCAGCAGCCCTGTAGGACAAAGCACAGATACGCAGTATTTT
NA | TRBJ1-2 | few | TRBV29-1 | CSDLTAINGYTF | TGCAGCGACCTGACAGCTATCAACGGCTACACCTTC
TRBD1 | TRBJ2-5 | NA | TRBV11-2 | CASSLDYRGEQYF | TGTGCCAGCAGCTTAGATTACAGGGGTGAGCAGTACTTC
TRBD1 | TRBJ1-4 | NA | TRBV5-1 | CASSDKKYQIGTATNEKLFF | TGCGCCAGCAGCGATAAAAAGTACCAAATCGGGACAGCAACTAATGAAAAACTGTTTTTT
TRBD2 | TRBJ2-5 | few | TRBV7-2 | CASSVLAGVRETQYF | TGTGCCAGCAGCGTACTAGCGGGAGTTCGGGAGACCCAGTACTTC
TRBD1 | TRBJ1-4 | many | TRBV20-1 | CSAIDRDEKLFF | TGCAGTGCTATCGACAGGGATGAAAAACTGTTTTTT
NA | TRBJ2-1 | NA | TRBV29-1 | CSVDTTEENEQFF | TGCAGCGTTGATACGACGGAAGAAAATGAGCAGTTCTTC
NA | TRBJ2-3 | NA | TRBV5-6 | CASSSTSCTQYF | TGTGCCAGCAGTTCGACCTCTTGTACGCAGTATTTT
TRBD1 | TRBJ2-7 | NA | TRBV3-1 | CASSPTGGVRDVQYF | TGTGCCAGTAGCCCGACAGGGGGGGTGAGGGACGTTCAGTACTTC
NA | TRBJ1-2 | NA | TRBV3-1 | CASSQDVVYTF | TGTGCCAGCAGCCAAGATGTGGTCTACACCTTC
TRBD1 | TRBJ2-7 | many | TRBV10-3 | CAISESGQGSFEQYF | TGTGCCATCAGTGAGTCTGGACAGGGTAGCTTCGAGCAGTACTTC
NA | TRBJ2-7 | few | TRBV12-3/TRBV12-4 | CASSRRGPDTHEQYF | TGTGCCAGCAGCCGTCGGGGGCCCGACACTCACGAGCAGTACTTC
NA | TRBJ2-7 | NA | TRBV2 | CASSVWQTYEQYF | TGTGCCAGCAGTGTTTGGCAGACCTACGAGCAGTACTTC
NA | TRBJ2-7 | NA | TRBV7-9 | CANSFEGAPYEQYF | TGTGCCAACAGCTTTGAAGGGGCCCCCTACGAGCAGTACTTC
TRBD1 | TRBJ2-5 | NA | TRBV19 | CARPGQGGERYF | TGTGCCAGACCGGGACAGGGAGGCGAGCGGTACTTC
NA | TRBJ1-5 | few | TRBV7-2 | CASSGETNQPQHF | TGTGCCAGCTCAGGGGAGACCAATCAGCCCCAGCATTTT
NA | TRBJ1-2 | few | TRBV20-1 | CSARTRGLVNYGYTF | TGCAGTGCTAGAACCAGGGGATTAGTTAACTATGGCTACACCTTC
NA | TRBJ2-1 | NA | TRBV27 | CASRSRTGSYEQFF | TGTGCCAGCAGATCTCGGACGGGATCTTACGAGCAGTTCTTC
NA | TRBJ1-6 | many | TRBV5-1 | CASSLEGAGNSPLHF | TGCGCCAGCAGCTTGGAAGGGGCGGGTAATTCACCCCTCCACTTT
TRBD2 | TRBJ2-4 | NA | TRBV7-3 | CASSRGLDYNEQYF | TGTGCCAGCAGCCGGGGACTAGACTACAATGAGCAGTACTTC
NA | TRBJ2-1 | NA | TRBV9 | CASGNNNEQFF | TGTGCCAGCGGTAACAACAATGAGCAGTTCTTC
NA | TRBJ2-3 | few | TRBV20-1 | CRAKLGPDTQYF | TGCAGGGCTAAACTAGGCCCAGATACGCAGTATTTT
TRBD2 | TRBJ2-7 | few | TRBV6-2/TRBV6-3 | CASSDWTSGSDEQYF | TGTGCCAGCAGTGATTGGACTAGCGGCTCGGATGAGCAGTACTTC
TRBD1 | TRBJ2-1 | NA | TRBV6-6 | CASRTNLGTGVSEQFF | TGTGCCAGTCGTACGAACCTCGGGACAGGAGTTAGTGAGCAGTTCTTC
TRBD2 | TRBJ2-7 | few | TRBV20-1 | CSAGLAGGQYEQYF | TGCAGTGCTGGACTAGCGGGGGGGCAATACGAGCAGTACTTC
NA | TRBJ2-5 | NA | TRBV14 | CASSQPGQGRETQYF | TGTGCCAGCAGCCAACCTGGGCAGGGTCGGGAGACCCAGTACTTC
NA | TRBJ2-3 | NA | TRBV29-1 | CSVEERNRDTQYF | TGCAGCGTTGAAGAAAGGAACCGAGATACGCAGTATTTT